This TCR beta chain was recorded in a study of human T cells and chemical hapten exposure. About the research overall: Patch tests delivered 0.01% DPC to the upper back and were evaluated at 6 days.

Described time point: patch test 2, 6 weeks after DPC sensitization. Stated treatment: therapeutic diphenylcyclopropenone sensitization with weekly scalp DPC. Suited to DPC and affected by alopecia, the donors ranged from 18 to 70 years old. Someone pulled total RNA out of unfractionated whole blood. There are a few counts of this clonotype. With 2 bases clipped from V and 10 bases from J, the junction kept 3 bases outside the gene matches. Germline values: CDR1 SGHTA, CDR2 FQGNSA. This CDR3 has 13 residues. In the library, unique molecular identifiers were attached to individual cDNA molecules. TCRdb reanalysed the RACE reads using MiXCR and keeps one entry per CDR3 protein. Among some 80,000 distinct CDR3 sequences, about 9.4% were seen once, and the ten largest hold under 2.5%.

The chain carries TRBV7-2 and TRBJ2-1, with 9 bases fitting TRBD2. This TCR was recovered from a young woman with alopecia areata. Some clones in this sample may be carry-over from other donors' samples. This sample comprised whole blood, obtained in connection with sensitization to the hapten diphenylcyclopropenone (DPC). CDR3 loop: CASSLILAGEQFF. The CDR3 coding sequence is TGTGCCAGCAGCTTAATTCTAGCGGGGGAGCAGTTCTTC.